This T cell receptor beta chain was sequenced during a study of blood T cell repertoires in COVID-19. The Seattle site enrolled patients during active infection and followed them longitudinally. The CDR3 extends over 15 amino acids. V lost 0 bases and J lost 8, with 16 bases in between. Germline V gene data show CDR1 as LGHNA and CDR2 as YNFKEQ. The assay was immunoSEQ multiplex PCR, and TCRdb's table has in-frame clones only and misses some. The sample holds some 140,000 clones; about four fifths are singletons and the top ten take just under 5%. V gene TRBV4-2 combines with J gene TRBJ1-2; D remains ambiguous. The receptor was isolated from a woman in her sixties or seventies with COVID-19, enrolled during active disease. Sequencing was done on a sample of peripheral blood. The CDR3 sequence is CASSQDHSSDNGYTF. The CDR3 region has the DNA TGTGCCAGCAGCCAAGACCACAGTTCGGATAACGGCTACACCTTC.